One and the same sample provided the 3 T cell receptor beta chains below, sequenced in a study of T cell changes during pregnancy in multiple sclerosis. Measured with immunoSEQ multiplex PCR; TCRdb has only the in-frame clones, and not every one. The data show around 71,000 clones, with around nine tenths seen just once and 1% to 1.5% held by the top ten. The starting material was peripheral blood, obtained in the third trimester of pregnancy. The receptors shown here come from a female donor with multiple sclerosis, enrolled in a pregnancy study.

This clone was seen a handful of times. The CDR3 reads CASSQDETGINEQFF. CDR3 nucleotides: TGCGCCAGCAGCCAAGATGAGACAGGGATCAATGAGCAGTTCTTC. The chain carries TRBV4-1 and TRBJ2-1; 7 nucleotides line up with TRBD1. CDR3 size: 15 residues. The J segment lost 6 bases and the V segment lost 0 bases, leaving 5 bases of the junction unmatched. Germline V gene sequence: CDR1 MGHRA, CDR2 YSYEKL.

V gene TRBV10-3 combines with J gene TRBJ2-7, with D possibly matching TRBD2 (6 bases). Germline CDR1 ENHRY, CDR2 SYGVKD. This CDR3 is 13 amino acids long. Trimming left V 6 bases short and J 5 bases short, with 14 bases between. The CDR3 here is CAIRTGVLDEQYF. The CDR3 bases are TGTGCCATCAGAACGGGGGTCCTCGACGAGCAGTACTTC.

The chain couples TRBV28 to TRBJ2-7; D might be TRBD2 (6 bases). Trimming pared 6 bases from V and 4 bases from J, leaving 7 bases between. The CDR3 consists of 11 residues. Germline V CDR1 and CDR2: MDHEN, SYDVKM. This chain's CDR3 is CASRGGYEQYF. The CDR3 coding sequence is TGTGCCAGCAGGGGGGGTTACGAGCAGTACTTC.